The 11 T cell receptor beta chains reported below all come from one sample, sequenced in a study of T cell responses to AZD1222 COVID-19 vaccine. The method was immunoSEQ multiplex PCR; TCRdb's version includes in-frame clones alone and lacks a portion of them. This sample carries 90,000 to 120,000 clones, roughly 85% of them seen once, and the ten largest clones take around 5%. Source: peripheral blood, taken 28 days after the second AZD1222 dose. The receptors derive from an adult who received the AZD1222 COVID-19 vaccine.

Comment on this clone: One end of the junction fails to match germline, which may point to a read error. The chain carries TRBV29-1 and TRBJ1-2; D is unresolved. Germline CDR1 and CDR2: SQVTM and ANQGSEA. The CDR3 consists of 12 residues. CDR3 sequence: CSVKEGNHGYTF. For the CDR3, the DNA is TGCAGCGTTAAAGAAGGAAACCATGGCTACACCTTC.

The CDR3 reads CASSLDPGQDAYGYTF. The CDR3 DNA reads TGCGCCAGCAGCTTGGACCCGGGACAGGACGCCTATGGCTACACCTTC. V gene TRBV5-1 combines with J gene TRBJ1-2; 8 bases map to TRBD1. Germline V gene data show CDR1 as SGHRS and CDR2 as YFSETQ. V lost 0 bases and J lost 4; bases outside the gene matches: 8. The CDR3 covers 16 residues. The full variable domain, its missing parts supplied by reference TRBV5-1 and TRBJ1-2, is KAGVTQTPRYLIKTRGQQVTLSCSPISGHRSVSWYQQTPGQGLQFLFEYFSETQRNKGNFPGRFSGRQFSNSRSEMNVSTLELGDSALYLCASSLDPGQDAYGYTFGSGTRLTVV.

DNA of the CDR3: TGCAGCGTCCAGAGCCGGGACAGGGGGTTCTACGAGCAGTACTTC. Its translation: CSVQSRDRGFYEQYF. The chain links TRBV29-1 to TRBJ2-7, with 11 bases matching TRBD1. The germline V gene has CDR1 SQVTM and CDR2 ANQGSEA. V shed 6 bases and J 3 bases; nucleotides not matched to a gene: 10. This CDR3 has 15 residues.

The chain is built from TRBV12-3 or TRBV12-4 and TRBJ2-7; 8 nucleotides agree with TRBD1. The CDR3 loop spans 13 amino acids. The J segment lost 5 bases and the V segment lost 4 bases, leaving 4 bases of the junction unmatched. The CDR3 region has the DNA TGTGCCAGCAGTTCGGCAGGGGGCAACGAGCAGTACTTC. This translates into CASSSAGGNEQYF.

This rearrangement joins TRBV28 to TRBJ2-3; the D is unclear. This CDR3 region has 11 residues. The ends were cut back, 8 bases at V and 2 bases at J, with 5 bases in the middle. Germline loops: CDR1 MDHEN, CDR2 SYDVKM. The CDR3 sequence: CASGPTDTQYF. The CDR3 nucleotides read TGTGCCAGCGGTCCCACAGATACGCAGTATTTT.

This clone was recorded once. The chain uses TRBV25-1 and TRBJ1-1; 9 bases are a match to TRBD1. CDR1 and CDR2 from the germline V gene are MGHDK and SYGVNS. After removal of 4 bases from V and 3 bases from J, the junction contained 3 bases not matched to a gene. This CDR3 is 14 amino acids long. CDR3 DNA sequence: TGTGCCAGCAGTGTGGGACAGGGTTACACTGAAGCTTTCTTT. This encodes CASSVGQGYTEAFF. Full variable domain (remainder filled in from reference TRBV25-1 and TRBJ1-1): EADIYQTPRYLVIGTGKKITLECSQTMGHDKMYWYQQDPGMELHLIHYSYGVNSTEKGDLSSESTVSRIRTEHFPLTLESARPSHTSQYLCASSVGQGYTEAFFGQGTRLTVV.

This clone has only one observation. The same CDR3 is also encoded by other DNA sequences in this sample. The chain couples TRBV19 to TRBJ2-5; a possible D gene is TRBD1 (6 bases). V was clipped by 1 base and J by 3 bases, with 9 bases between them. The germline V gene has CDR1 LNHDA and CDR2 SQIVND (reference sequence). The CDR3 spans 14 residues. Written as DNA, the CDR3 is TGTGCCAGTAGTATAGGAGCAGGGGAAGAGACCCAGTACTTC. This translates into CASSIGAGEETQYF.

This sequence joins TRBV18 and TRBJ1-4, with a weak D call TRBD1 (5 bases). This CDR3 is built from 17 residues. CDR1 KGHSH and CDR2 LQKENI come from the germline V gene. V was cut by 4 bases and J by 8 bases, with 23 bases left in between. As DNA, the CDR3 is TGTGCCAGCTCACTCTATCAGTCGGGACCCGAGGGAGAAAAACTGTTTTTT. Its translation: CASSLYQSGPEGEKLFF.

This sequence joins TRBV2 and TRBJ1-2; D is undetermined. CDR3 length equals 11 residues. V was cut by 2 bases and J by 6 bases, with 4 bases left in between. CDR1 SNHLY and CDR2 FYNNEI come from the germline V gene. The CDR3 region has the DNA TGTGCCAGCAGTGAAACTGATGGCTACACCTTC. Protein product: CASSETDGYTF.

The chain's CDR3 is CATQARVSGPETQYF. The CDR3 coding sequence is TGTGCCACCCAGGCCCGGGTTAGCGGCCCGGAGACCCAGTACTTC. The chain employs TRBV6-5 and TRBJ2-5, with D possibly being TRBD2 (6 bases). V was clipped by 10 bases and J by 5 bases, with 23 bases between them. Germline CDR1 MNHEY, CDR2 SVGAGI. The CDR3 loop spans 15 amino acids.

The CDR3 DNA reads as TGTGCCAGCAGGTCGGGACTCAGCTCCTACAATGAGCAGTTCTTC. This sequence encodes CASRSGLSSYNEQFF. V is TRBV28 and J is TRBJ2-1, with D possibly matching TRBD2 (6 bases). The V gene's germline CDR1 is MDHEN and CDR2 SYDVKM. V dropped 6 bases and J dropped 0 bases, with 12 bases sitting between them. This CDR3 comprises 15 residues.